This record looks at one T cell receptor (beta chain) sequence and its context. These data are taken from a study of CD8 T cells in Susac syndrome. Sequencing of TCR beta drew on CD8+ and CD4+ T cells from blood. The multiple sclerosis control group consisted of treatment-naive patients whose relapsing-remitting disease, which was either stable or active, fulfilled revised McDonald criteria. TEMRA cells were FACS-enriched, unlike CD8+ and CD4+ T cells, which were negatively isolated. Random hexamers primed reverse transcription of about 0.45 to 1 ug RNA. With immunoSEQ multiplex PCR, TCR beta CDR3 was amplified across 54 Vbeta and 13 Jbeta. TCRdb itself ran the immunoSEQ multiplex PCR reads through MiXCR, one entry per CDR3 protein. The table has approximately 120,000 distinct CDR3 sequences, over 90% seen once. The CDR3 is 17 residues long. Germline lookup yields CDR1 DFQATT and CDR2 SNEGSKA (reference sequence). After removal of 4 bases from V and 7 bases from J, the junction contained 19 bases not matched to a gene.

The V and J genes are TRBV20-1 and TRBJ2-1; 7 bases fit TRBD2. The TCR originated in a human donor with multiple sclerosis. Sequencing was carried out using CD8+ T cells from PBMCs. CDR3 bases: TGCAGTGCTAATGCCGTGGGCGTAGCGGGCCGAAGGAATGAGCAGTTCTTC. Protein product: CSANAVGVAGRRNEQFF.